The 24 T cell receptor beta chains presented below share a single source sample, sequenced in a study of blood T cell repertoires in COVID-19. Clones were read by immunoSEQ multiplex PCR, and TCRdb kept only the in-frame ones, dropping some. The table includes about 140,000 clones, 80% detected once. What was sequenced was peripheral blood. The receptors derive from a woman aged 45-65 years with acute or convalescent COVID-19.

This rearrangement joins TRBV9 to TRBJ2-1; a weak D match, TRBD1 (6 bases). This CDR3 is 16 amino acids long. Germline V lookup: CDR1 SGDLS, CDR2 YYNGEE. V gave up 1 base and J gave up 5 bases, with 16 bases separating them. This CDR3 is CASSVMGQGTNNEQFF. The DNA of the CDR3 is TGTGCCAGCAGCGTAATGGGGCAGGGGACCAACAATGAGCAGTTCTTC.

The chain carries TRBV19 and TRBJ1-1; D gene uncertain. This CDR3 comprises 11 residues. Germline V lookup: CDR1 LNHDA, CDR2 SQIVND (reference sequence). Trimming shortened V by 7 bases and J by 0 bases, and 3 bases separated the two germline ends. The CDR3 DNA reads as TGTGCCAGTACAGTGAACACTGAAGCTTTCTTT. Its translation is CASTVNTEAFF.

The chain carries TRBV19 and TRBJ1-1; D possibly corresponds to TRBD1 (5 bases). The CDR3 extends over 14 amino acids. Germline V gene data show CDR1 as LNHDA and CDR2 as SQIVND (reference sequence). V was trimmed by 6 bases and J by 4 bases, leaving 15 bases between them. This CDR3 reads CASSDSRDSTEAFF. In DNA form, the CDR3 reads TGTGCCAGTAGCGATTCCCGGGACTCCACTGAAGCTTTCTTT.

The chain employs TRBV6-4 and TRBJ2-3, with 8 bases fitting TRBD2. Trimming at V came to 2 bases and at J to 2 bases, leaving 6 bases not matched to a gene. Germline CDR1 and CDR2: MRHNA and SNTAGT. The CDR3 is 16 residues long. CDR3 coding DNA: TGTGCCAGCAGTGACCAAGCGGGGGAATCCACAGATACGCAGTATTTT. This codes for CASSDQAGESTDTQYF.

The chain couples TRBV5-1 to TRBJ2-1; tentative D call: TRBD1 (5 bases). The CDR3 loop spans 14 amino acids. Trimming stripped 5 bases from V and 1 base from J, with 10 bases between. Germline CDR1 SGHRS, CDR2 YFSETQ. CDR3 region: CASRRDSSYNEQFF. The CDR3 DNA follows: TGCGCCAGCAGGCGCGACAGTTCCTACAATGAGCAGTTCTTC.

This CDR3 reads CASSLVEPLPGELFF. As DNA, the CDR3 is TGCGCCAGCAGCTTGGTTGAGCCCCTACCCGGGGAGCTGTTTTTT. The chain employs TRBV5-1 and TRBJ2-2, with D uncertain. CDR3 length: 15 amino acids. Germline loops: CDR1 SGHRS, CDR2 YFSETQ. Trimming pared 0 bases from V and 6 bases from J, leaving 12 bases between.

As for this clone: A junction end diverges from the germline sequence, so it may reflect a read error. CDR3 sequence: CASTYGGARETQYF. DNA for the CDR3: TGTGCCAGCACTTACGGGGGCGCACGGGAGACCCAGTACTTC. V and J are TRBV6-2 or TRBV6-3 and TRBJ2-5; D is possibly TRBD1 or TRBD2 (6 bases each). CDR3 length equals 14 residues. Germline CDR1 reads MNHEY; CDR2 reads SVGEGT.

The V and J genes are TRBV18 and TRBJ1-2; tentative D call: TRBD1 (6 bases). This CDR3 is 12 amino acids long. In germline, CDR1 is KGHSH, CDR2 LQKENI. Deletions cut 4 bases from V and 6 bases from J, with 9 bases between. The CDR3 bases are TGTGCCAGCTCACTGAACAGGGATGGCTACACCTTC. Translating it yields CASSLNRDGYTF.

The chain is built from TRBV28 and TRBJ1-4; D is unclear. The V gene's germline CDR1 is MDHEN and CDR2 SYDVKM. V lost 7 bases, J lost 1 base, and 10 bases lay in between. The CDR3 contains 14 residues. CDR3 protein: CASKVAGTNEKLFF. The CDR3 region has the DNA TGTGCCAGCAAAGTGGCTGGAACTAATGAAAAACTGTTTTTT.

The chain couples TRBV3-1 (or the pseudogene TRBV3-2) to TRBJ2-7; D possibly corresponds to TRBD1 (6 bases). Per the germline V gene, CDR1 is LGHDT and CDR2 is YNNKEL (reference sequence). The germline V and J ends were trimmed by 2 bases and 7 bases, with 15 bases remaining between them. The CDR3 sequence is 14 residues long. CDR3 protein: CASSQRQASGEQYF. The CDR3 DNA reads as TGTGCCAGCAGCCAAAGACAGGCTTCGGGGGAGCAGTACTTC.

The CDR3, as DNA: TGTGCCAGCAGTTTGAGCGGACTTCCCTCTTCTAGCACAGATACGCAGTATTTT. It is translated as CASSLSGLPSSSTDTQYF. This chain connects TRBV27 to TRBJ2-3; D might be TRBD2 (5 bases). This CDR3 region has 18 residues. V was pared by 3 bases and J by 0 bases, with 19 bases between. Germline CDR1 and CDR2: MNHEY and SMNVEV (reference sequence).

CDR3 nucleotide sequence: TGTGCCTGGGGGCGTGGACAGGGAGGCGAGCAGTACTTC. Its translation is CAWGRGQGGEQYF. The rearrangement joins TRBV30 to TRBJ2-7, with 8 bases identical to TRBD1. V lost 5 bases and J lost 6; bases outside the gene matches: 9. CDR3 length equals 13 residues. The germline V gene has CDR1 GTSNPN and CDR2 SVGIG (reference sequence).

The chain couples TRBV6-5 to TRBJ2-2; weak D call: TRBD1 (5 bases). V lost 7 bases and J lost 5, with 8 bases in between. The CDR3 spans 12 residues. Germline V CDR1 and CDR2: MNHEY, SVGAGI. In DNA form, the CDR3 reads TGTGCCAGCAAGGGGTTGACCGGGGAGCTGTTTTTT. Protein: CASKGLTGELFF.

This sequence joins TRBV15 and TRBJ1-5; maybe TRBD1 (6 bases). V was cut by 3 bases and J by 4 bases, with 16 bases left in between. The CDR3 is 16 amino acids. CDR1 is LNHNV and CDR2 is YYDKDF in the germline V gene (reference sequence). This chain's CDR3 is CATSRKTIGQNQPQHF. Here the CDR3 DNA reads TGTGCCACCAGCAGGAAGACCATAGGACAGAATCAGCCCCAGCATTTT.

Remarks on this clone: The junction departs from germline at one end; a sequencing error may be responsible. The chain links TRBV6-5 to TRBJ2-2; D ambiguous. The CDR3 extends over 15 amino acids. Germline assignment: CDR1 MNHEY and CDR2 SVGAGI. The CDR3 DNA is TGTGCCAGCACTTACTCGAGGAGCCTCACCGGGGAGCTGTTTTTT. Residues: CASTYSRSLTGELFF.

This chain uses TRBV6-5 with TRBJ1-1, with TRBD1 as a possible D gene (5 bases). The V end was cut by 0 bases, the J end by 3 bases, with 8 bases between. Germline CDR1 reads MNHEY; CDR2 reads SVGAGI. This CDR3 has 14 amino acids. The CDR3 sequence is CASSYSGPDTEAFF. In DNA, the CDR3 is TGTGCCAGCAGTTACTCGGGGCCAGACACTGAAGCTTTCTTT.

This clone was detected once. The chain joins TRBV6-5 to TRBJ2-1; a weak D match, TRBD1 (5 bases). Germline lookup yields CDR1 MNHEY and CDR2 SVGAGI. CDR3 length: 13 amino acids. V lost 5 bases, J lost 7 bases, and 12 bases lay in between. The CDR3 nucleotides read TGTGCCAGCAGTACGATACAGGATAATGAGCAGTTCTTC. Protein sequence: CASSTIQDNEQFF.

CDR3 loop: CASSEALQGTLHF. DNA of the CDR3: TGTGCCAGCAGTGAAGCCCTACAGGGAACCCTCCACTTT. This chain joins TRBV6-1 and TRBJ1-6; D might be TRBD1 (6 bases). This CDR3 has 13 residues. The germline gives CDR1 MNHNS, CDR2 SASEGT. Trimming took 0 bases from V and 14 from J, leaving 11 bases between them.

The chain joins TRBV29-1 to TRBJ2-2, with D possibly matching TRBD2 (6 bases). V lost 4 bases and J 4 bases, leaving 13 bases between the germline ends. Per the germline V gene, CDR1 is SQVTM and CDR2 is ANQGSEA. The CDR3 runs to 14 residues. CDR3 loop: CSVVRGSGTGELFF. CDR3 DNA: TGCAGCGTTGTTCGGGGGTCGGGCACCGGGGAGCTGTTTTTT.

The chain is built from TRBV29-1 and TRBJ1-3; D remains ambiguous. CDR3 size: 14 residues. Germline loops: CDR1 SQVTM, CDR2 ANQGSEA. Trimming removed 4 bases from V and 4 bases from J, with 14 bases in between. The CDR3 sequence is CSVVISGRGNTIYF. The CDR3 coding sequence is TGCAGCGTTGTAATCTCCGGTCGGGGAAACACCATATATTTT.

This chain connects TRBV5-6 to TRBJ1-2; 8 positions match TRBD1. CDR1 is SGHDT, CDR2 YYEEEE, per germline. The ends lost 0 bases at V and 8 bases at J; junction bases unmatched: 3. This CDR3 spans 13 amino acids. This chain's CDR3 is CASSLEQGDGYTF. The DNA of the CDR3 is TGTGCCAGCAGCTTGGAACAGGGGGACGGCTACACCTTC.

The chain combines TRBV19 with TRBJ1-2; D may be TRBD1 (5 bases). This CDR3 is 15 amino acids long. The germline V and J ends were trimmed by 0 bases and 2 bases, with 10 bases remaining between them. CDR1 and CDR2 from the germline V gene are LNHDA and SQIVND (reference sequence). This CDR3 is CASSIDPRGNYGYTF. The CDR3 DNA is TGTGCCAGTAGTATAGATCCCCGGGGGAACTATGGCTACACCTTC.

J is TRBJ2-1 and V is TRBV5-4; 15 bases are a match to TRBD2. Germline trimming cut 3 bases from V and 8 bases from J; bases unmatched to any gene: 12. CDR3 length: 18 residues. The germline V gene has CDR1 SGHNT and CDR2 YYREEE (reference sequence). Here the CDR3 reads CASSSEGLAGGVDDEQFF. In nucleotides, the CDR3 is TGTGCCAGCAGCTCGGAAGGACTAGCGGGGGGGGTTGATGATGAGCAGTTCTTC.

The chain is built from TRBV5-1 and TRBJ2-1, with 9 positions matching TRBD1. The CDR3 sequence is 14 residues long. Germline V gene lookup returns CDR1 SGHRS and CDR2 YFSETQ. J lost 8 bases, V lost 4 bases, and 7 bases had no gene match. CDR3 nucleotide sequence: TGCGCCAGCAGCCGGGACAGGGTGGGTGATGAGCAGTTCTTC. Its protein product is CASSRDRVGDEQFF.